This T cell receptor (beta chain) was recovered during a study of CXCR3-negative and CXCR3-positive naive CD8 T cells. Study results and caveats: Memory cells diverged, while naive CXCR3-positive and CXCR3-negative cells had similar TRBV-TRBJ usage.

As concerns this clonotype: Its antigen is undetermined.

The libraries of TRB cDNA were constructed through 5' RACE using UMI labels. TCRdb re-analyzed the 5' RACE reads; it lists each CDR3 protein once, without DNA. The sample yields tens of thousands of distinct CDR3 sequences, of which the top ten take up roughly 4.2%. Triplicate sorts of some 300,000 cells per CD8+ subset. Within the CD8+ T cell compartment, naive cells were CD45RO-CCR7+CD27+CD95-. CDR3 length: 13 residues. The germline CDR1 and CDR2 sequences are MNHEY and SMNVEV (reference sequence). The sequencing sample was made of naive CXCR3- CD8+ T cells from blood. Documented subset: CD45RO-CCR7+CD27+CD95- naive CD8+ T cells lacking CXCR3 (TNR3-). The sequence was obtained from a human donor in good health. Some clones in this sample may be carry-over from other donors' samples. The genes are TRBV27 and TRBJ2-7. The CDR3 spells CASSPDIAYEQYF.